This T cell receptor beta chain came from a study of molecular identifiers for immune sequencing clone quantification. The CDR3 contains 16 residues. V trimming: 1 base; J trimming: 7 bases; junction bases outside the gene matches: 9. Germline values: CDR1 SGHVS, CDR2 FNYEAQ. CD8+CD4-CCR7+CD45RA+ cells were sorted as naive CD8 T cells. This clonotype appeared many times. TCRdb fed the PCR reads into MiXCR, producing one record per CDR3 protein. This sample yields 460,000 or so distinct CDR3 sequences, of which roughly 23% are seen a single time; more than 0.8% belongs to the top ten. The sample taken for sequencing was naive CD8+ T cells from blood, with Jurkat cell RNA spiked in. Subset: FACS-sorted CD8+CD4-CCR7+CD45RA+ naive T cells. The gene calls are TRBV7-6 and TRBJ2-2; 7 bases fit TRBD1. This receptor was identified in a human donor in good health. Some libraries in this study had Jurkat cell RNA spiked in. The CDR3 region is CASSLGFQGVLGELFF. CDR3 sequence (DNA): TGTGCCAGCAGCTTAGGTTTCCAGGGGGTCCTCGGGGAGCTGTTTTTT.